This T cell receptor beta chain originates from a study of blood T cell repertoires in COVID-19. In the study overall: In each case, the material was cDNA or gDNA derived from T cells, B-cell-depleted T cells, or PBMCs.

Between the trimmed V and J ends, which lost 8 bases and 12 bases, there was a span of 26 bases. The V gene's germline CDR1 is MNHEY and CDR2 SVGAGI. CDR3 length: 15 amino acids. In the authors' workflow: Estimates of nucleated cell counts were drawn from the amplification of reference gene primers. Data came from immunoSEQ multiplex PCR; TCRdb stores just in-frame clones and leaves some out. The DNA was the basis for D and trimming; V, J and clone size are from that table. The sample lists under 200,000 clones; 84% were seen once. Recruited during active infection, patients (from Seattle) were subsequently followed longitudinally.

V usage is TRBV6-5 and J usage is TRBJ2-1; perhaps TRBD2 as D (7 bases). This clonotype was obtained from a woman aged 70-85 years with COVID-19, enrolled during active disease. Input material: peripheral blood. As DNA, the CDR3 is TGTGCCAGCCAGGGACGTCGGGGGGCCCAGTTAGGGCAGTTCTTC. Translated, it gives CASQGRRGAQLGQFF.